This TCR beta chain was profiled in a study of T cells in Graves' hyperthyroidism and ophthalmopathy. Points from the study as a whole: Most clonotypes expanded in thyroid above 0.001 were likewise present in blood.

In this sample, this clonotype turned up many times. What it recognizes is unknown. Ophthalmopathy cases met thresholds of Clinical Activity Score at least 3, NOSPECS grade at least 4 and duration under 3 months. On the basis of clinical symptoms, serum thyroxine and TRAb, thyroid ultrasound and orbital computed tomography, diagnoses were made. Each 10 ml fresh peripheral blood draw supplied the PBMCs. Amplification of TCR beta CDR3 regions was performed using RNA transcripts as template. The HTBI primer set drove a first-round RT-PCR of the TCR CDR3. MiXCR, run by TCRdb on the multiplex PCR reads, gives a single entry per CDR3 protein. The table shows some 490,000 distinct CDR3 sequences, with roughly 23% occurring only once. The length of the CDR3 is 14 residues. CDR1 and CDR2 from the germline V gene are SGHTA and FQGNSA. The ends lost 1 base at V and 9 bases at J; junction bases unmatched: 4.

The chain recombines TRBV7-2 with TRBJ2-4, with 9 bases fitting TRBD2. This TCR derives from a woman in her sixties or seventies with Graves' ophthalmopathy. Sequenced input: blood. CDR3 protein: CASSLGSGSSIQYF. In DNA, the CDR3 is TGTGCCAGCAGCTTAGGTAGCGGGAGTAGCATTCAGTACTTC. Together with reference TRBV7-2 and TRBJ2-4, the CDR3 gives the full variable domain: GAGVSQSPSNKVTEKGKDVELRCDPISGHTALYWYRQSLGQGLEFLIYFQGNSAPDKSGLPSDRFSAERTGGSVSTLTIQRTQQEDSAVYLCASSLGSGSSIQYFGAGTRLSVL.